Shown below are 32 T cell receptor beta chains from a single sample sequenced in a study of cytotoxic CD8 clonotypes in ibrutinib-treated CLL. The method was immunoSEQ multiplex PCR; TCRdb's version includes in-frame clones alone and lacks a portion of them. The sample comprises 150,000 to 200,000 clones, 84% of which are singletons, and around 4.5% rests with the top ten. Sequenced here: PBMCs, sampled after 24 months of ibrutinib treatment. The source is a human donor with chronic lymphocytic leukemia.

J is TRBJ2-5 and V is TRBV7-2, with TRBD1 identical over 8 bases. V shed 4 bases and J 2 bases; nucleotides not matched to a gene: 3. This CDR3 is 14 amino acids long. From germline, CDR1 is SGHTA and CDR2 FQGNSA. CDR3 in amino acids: CASSYRTGQETQYF. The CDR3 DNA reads TGTGCCAGCAGCTATAGGACAGGGCAAGAGACCCAGTACTTC.

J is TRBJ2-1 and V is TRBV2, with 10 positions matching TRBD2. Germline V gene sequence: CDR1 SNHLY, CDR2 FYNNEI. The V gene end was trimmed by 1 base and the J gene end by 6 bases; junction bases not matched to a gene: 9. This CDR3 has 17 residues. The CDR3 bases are TGTGCCAGCAGTGAAGAGGCGAGGCTAGCGGGGGTCAATGAGCAGTTCTTC. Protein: CASSEEARLAGVNEQFF. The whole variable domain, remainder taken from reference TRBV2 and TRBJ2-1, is EPEVTQTPSHQVTQMGQEVILRCVPISNHLYFYWYRQILGQKVEFLVSFYNNEISEKSEIFDDQFSVERPDGSNFTLKIRSTKLEDSAMYFCASSEEARLAGVNEQFFGPGTRLTVL.

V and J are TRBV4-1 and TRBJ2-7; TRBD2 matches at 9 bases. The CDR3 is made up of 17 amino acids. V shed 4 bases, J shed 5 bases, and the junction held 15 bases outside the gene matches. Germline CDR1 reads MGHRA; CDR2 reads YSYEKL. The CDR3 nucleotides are TGCGCCAGCAGCCCGCCCCCCGAAGCGGGAGGAGCCCACGAGCAGTACTTC. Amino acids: CASSPPPEAGGAHEQYF.

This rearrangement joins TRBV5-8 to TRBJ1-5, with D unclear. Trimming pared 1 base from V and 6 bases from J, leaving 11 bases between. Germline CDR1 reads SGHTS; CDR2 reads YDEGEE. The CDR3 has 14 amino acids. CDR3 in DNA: TGTGCCAGCAGCTTGAGTCTGGGGTTTCAGCCCCAGCATTTT. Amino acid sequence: CASSLSLGFQPQHF.

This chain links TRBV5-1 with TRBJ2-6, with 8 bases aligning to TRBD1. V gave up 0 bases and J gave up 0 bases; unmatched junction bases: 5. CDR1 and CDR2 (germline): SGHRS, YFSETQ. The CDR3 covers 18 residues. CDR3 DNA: TGCGCCAGCAGCTTGGAAGCAGGGGGCTACTCTGGGGCCAACGTCCTGACTTTC. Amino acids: CASSLEAGGYSGANVLTF. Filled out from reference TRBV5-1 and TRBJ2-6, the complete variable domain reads KAGVTQTPRYLIKTRGQQVTLSCSPISGHRSVSWYQQTPGQGLQFLFEYFSETQRNKGNFPGRFSGRQFSNSRSEMNVSTLELGDSALYLCASSLEAGGYSGANVLTFGAGSRLTVL.

The DNA of the CDR3 is TGTGCCAGCAGTTACCTCGACAGGAAACCCTACAATGAGCAGTTCTTC. Protein sequence: CASSYLDRKPYNEQFF. The chain has TRBV6-6 and TRBJ2-1, with D maybe TRBD1 (6 bases). CDR1 is MNHNY and CDR2 is SVGAGI in the germline V gene (reference sequence). This CDR3 region has 16 residues. The germline V and J ends were trimmed by 2 bases and 2 bases, with 13 bases remaining between them.

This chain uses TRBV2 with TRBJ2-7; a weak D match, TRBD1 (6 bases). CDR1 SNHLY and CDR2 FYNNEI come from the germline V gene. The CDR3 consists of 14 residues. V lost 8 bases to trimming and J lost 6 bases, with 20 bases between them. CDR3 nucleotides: TGTGCCAGCGGACCGGAGACAGGCTCTTCCGAGCAGTACTTC. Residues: CASGPETGSSEQYF.

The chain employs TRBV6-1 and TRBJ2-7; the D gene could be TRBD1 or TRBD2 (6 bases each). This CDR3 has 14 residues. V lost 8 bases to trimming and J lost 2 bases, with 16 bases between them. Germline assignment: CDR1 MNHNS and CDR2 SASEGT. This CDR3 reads CASVYREEAYEQYF. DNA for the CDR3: TGTGCCAGCGTATACAGGGAGGAGGCCTACGAGCAGTACTTC.

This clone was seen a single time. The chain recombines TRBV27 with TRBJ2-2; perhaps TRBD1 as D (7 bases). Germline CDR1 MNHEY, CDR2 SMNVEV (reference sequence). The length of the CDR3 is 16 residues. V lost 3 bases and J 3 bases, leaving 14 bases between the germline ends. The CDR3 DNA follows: TGTGCCAGCAGTTTGGAGGGGGCCGTAGACACCGGGGAGCTGTTTTTT. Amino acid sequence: CASSLEGAVDTGELFF.

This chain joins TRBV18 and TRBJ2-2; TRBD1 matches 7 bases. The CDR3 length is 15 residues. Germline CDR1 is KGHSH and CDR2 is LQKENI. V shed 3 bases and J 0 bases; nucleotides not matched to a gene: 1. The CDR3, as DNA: TGTGCCAGCTCACCCGGGACAGCGAACACCGGGGAGCTGTTTTTT. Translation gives CASSPGTANTGELFF. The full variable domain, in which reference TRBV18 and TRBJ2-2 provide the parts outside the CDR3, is NAGVMQNPRHLVRRRGQEARLRCSPMKGHSHVYWYRQLPEEGLKFMVYLQKENIIDESGMPKERFSAEFPKEGPSILRIQQVVRGDSAAYFCASSPGTANTGELFFGEGSRLTVL.

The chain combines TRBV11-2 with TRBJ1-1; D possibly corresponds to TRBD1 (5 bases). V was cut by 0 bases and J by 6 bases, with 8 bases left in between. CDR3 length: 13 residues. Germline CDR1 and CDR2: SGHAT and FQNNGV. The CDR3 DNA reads TGTGCCAGCAGCTTAGATCGGGGGGCTGAAGCTTTCTTT. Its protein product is CASSLDRGAEAFF.

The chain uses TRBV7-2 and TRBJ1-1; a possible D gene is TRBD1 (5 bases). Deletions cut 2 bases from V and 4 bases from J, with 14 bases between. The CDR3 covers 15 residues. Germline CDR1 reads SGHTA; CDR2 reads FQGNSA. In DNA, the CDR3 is TGTGCCAGCAGCTTATCAAAAAAGAGGGGCACTGAAGCTTTCTTT. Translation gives CASSLSKKRGTEAFF.

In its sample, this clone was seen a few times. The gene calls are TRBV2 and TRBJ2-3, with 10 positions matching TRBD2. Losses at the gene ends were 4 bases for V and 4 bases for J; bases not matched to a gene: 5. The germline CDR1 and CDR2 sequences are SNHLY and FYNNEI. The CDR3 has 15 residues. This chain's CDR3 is CASSVGLAEADTQYF. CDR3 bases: TGTGCCAGCAGTGTAGGACTAGCGGAGGCAGATACGCAGTATTTT.

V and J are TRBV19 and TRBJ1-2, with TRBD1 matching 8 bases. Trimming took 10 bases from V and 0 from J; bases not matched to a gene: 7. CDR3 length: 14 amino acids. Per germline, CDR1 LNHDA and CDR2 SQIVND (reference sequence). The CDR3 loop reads CATLGQGTNYGYTF. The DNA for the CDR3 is TGTGCCACCCTTGGACAGGGAACTAACTATGGCTACACCTTC.

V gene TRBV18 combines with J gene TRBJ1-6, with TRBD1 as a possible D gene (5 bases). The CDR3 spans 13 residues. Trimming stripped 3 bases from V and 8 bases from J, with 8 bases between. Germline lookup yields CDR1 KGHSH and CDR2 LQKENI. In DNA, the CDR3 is TGTGCCAGCTCACCCATGGGGGATTCACCCCTCCACTTT. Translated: CASSPMGDSPLHF.

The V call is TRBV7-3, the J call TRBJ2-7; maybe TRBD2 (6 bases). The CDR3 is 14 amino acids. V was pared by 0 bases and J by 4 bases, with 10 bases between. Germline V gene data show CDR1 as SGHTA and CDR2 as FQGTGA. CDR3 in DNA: TGTGCCAGCAGCTTAACTGTCGGGAGTTACGAGCAGTACTTC. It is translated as CASSLTVGSYEQYF.

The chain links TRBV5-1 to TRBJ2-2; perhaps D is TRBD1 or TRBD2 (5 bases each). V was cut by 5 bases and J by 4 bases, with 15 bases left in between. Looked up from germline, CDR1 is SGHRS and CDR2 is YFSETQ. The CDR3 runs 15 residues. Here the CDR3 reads CASSPGPLGTGELFF. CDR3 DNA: TGCGCCAGCAGTCCGGGACCCCTGGGCACCGGGGAGCTGTTTTTT.

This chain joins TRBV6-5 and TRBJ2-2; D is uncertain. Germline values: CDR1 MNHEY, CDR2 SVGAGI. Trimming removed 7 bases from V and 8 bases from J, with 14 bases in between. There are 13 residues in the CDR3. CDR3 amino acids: CASTTGNLGELFF. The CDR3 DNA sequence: TGTGCCAGCACCACTGGGAATTTAGGGGAGCTGTTTTTT.

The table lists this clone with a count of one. The CDR3 sequence: CASRQGASGTDTQYF. The CDR3 DNA sequence: TGTGCCTCCCGACAGGGGGCTTCTGGCACAGATACGCAGTATTTT. This chain connects TRBV30 to TRBJ2-3; TRBD1 agrees at 10 bases. The CDR3 has 15 residues. V gave up 7 bases and J gave up 1 base; unmatched junction bases: 8. Germline V lookup: CDR1 GTSNPN, CDR2 SVGIG (reference sequence).

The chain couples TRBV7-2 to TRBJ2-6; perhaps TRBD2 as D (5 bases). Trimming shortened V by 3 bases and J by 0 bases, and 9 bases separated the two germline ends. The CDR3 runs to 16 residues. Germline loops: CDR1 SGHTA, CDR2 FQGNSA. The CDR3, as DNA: TGTGCCAGCAGCTTGTCAACTAGCTCTGGGGCCAACGTCCTGACTTTC. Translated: CASSLSTSSGANVLTF.

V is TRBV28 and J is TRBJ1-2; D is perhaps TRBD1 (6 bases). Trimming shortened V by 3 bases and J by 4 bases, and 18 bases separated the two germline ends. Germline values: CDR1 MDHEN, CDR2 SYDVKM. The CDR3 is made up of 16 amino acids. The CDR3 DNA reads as TGTGCCAGCAGTTTTAAGACAGGCCCCAGCCTCTATGGCTACACCTTC. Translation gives CASSFKTGPSLYGYTF.

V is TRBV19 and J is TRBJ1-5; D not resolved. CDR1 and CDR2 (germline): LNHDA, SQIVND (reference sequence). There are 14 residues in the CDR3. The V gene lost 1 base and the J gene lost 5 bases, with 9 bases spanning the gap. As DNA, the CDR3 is TGTGCCAGTAGTATAGGGGCAGTAGATCAGCCCCAGCATTTT. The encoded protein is CASSIGAVDQPQHF.

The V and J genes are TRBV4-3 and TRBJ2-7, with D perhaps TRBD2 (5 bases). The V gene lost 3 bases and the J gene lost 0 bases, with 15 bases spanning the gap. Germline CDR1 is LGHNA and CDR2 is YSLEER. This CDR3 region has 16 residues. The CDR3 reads CASSHAAWELSYEQYF. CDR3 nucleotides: TGCGCCAGCAGCCACGCGGCATGGGAGCTCTCCTACGAGCAGTACTTC.

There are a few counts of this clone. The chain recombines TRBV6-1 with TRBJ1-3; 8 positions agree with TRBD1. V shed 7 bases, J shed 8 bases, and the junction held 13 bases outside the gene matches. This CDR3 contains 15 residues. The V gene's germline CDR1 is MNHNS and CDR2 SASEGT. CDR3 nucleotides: TGTGCCAGCATTAGATTCGGGACAGGTATGGACACCATATATTTT. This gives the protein CASIRFGTGMDTIYF.

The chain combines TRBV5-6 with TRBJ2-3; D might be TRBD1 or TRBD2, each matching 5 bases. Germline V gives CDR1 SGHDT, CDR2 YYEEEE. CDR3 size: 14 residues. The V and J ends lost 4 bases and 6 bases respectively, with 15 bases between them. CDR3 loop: CASSAQGWGDTQYF. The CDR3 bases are TGTGCCAGCAGCGCCCAGGGATGGGGGGATACGCAGTATTTT.

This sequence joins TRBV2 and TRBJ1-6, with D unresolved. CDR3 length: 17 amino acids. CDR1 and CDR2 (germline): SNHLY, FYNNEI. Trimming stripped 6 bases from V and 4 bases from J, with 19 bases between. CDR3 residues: CASSDPQGRRYNSPLHF. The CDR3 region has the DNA TGTGCCAGCAGCGACCCACAAGGACGGAGGTATAATTCACCCCTCCACTTT. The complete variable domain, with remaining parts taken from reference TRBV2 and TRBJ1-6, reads EPEVTQTPSHQVTQMGQEVILRCVPISNHLYFYWYRQILGQKVEFLVSFYNNEISEKSEIFDDQFSVERPDGSNFTLKIRSTKLEDSAMYFCASSDPQGRRYNSPLHFGNGTRLTVT.

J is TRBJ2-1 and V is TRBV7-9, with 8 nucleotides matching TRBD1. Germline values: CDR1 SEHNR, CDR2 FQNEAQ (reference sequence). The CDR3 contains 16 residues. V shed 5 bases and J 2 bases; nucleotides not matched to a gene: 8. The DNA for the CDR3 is TGTGCCAGCAGCCCTCCCCGACAGGGGACCTACAATGAGCAGTTCTTC. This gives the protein CASSPPRQGTYNEQFF.

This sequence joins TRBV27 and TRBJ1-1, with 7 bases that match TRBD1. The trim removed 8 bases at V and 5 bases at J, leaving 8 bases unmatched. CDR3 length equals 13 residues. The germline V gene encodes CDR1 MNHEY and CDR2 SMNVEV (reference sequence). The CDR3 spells CASRSGGRTEAFF. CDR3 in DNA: TGTGCCAGCCGTTCAGGGGGGAGGACTGAAGCTTTCTTT.

CDR3 in amino acids: CAWTSSGNTIYF. In DNA form, the CDR3 reads TGTGCCTGGACCTCGTCTGGAAACACCATATATTTT. The chain has TRBV30 and TRBJ1-3; D remains ambiguous. This CDR3 contains 12 residues. Germline CDR1 and CDR2: GTSNPN and SVGIG (reference sequence). Deletions cut 4 bases from V and 1 base from J, with 5 bases between.

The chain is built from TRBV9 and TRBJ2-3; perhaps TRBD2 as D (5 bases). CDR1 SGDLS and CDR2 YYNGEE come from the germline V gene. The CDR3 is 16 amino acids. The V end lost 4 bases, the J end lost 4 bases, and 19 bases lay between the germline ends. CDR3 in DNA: TGTGCCAGCAGCACACGATCTAGCCCAAGTGCAGATACGCAGTATTTT. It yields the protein CASSTRSSPSADTQYF.

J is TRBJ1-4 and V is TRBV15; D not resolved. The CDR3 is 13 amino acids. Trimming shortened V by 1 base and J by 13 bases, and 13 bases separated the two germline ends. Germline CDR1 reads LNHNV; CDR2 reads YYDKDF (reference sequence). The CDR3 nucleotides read TGTGCCACCAGCAGAGGACATCGAGAGGTACTGTTTTTT. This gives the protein CATSRGHREVLFF. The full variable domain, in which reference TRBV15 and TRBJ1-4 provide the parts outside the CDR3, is DAMVIQNPRYQVTQFGKPVTLSCSQTLNHNVMYWYQQKSSQAPKLLFHYYDKDFNNEADTPDNFQSRRPNTSFCFLDIRSPGLGDTAMYLCATSRGHREVLFFGSGTQLSVL.

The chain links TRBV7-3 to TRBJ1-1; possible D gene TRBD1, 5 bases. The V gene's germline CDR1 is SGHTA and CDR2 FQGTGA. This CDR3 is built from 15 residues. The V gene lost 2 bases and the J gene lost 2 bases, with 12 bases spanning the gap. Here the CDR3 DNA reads TGTGCCAGCAGCTTAGAGGGACGGGGAAACACTGAAGCTTTCTTT. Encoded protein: CASSLEGRGNTEAFF.